The 11 T cell receptor beta chains listed next were all sequenced from one sample in a study of T cells in Graves' hyperthyroidism and ophthalmopathy. Amplified TCR beta CDR3 regions came from RNA transcripts. With the HTBI primer set, the TCR CDR3 went through a first round of RT-PCR. TCRdb redid the calling of the multiplex PCR reads with MiXCR, one entry per CDR3 protein. The table shows roughly 240,000 distinct CDR3 sequences, with almost 25% occurring only once. The sequenced sample consisted of blood. The receptors stem from a woman in her thirties or forties with Graves' ophthalmopathy.

The table lists this clonotype with many counts. This rearrangement joins TRBV6-1 to TRBJ2-1; D may match TRBD1 or TRBD2 (7 bases each). Germline V gene sequence: CDR1 MNHNS, CDR2 SASEGT. The V and J ends lost 4 bases and 8 bases respectively, with 15 bases between them. This CDR3 comprises 14 residues. The CDR3: CASSVLTGRDEQFF. DNA of the CDR3: TGTGCCAGCAGTGTCCTGACAGGGAGGGATGAGCAGTTCTTC.

This clonotype occurred a few times. A much larger clone is a single base away; this may be a read error. CDR3 bases: TGTGCCAGCAGTTTAGGCGGGCCTCCCTCCTGCGAGCAGTACTTC. The encoded protein is CASSLGGPPSCEQYF. This chain joins TRBV28 and TRBJ2-7; weak D call: TRBD2 (5 bases). Germline V gene sequence: CDR1 MDHEN, CDR2 SYDVKM. The CDR3 spans 15 residues.

The V call is TRBV6-5, the J call TRBJ1-2, with a weak D call TRBD1 (5 bases). V was clipped by 4 bases and J by 3 bases, with 15 bases between them. The CDR3 is made up of 15 amino acids. Germline-derived CDR1 and CDR2 are MNHEY and SVGAGI. The CDR3 reads CASSSPRQSDYGYTF. CDR3 bases: TGTGCCAGCAGTTCACCTAGACAGAGCGACTATGGCTACACCTTC.

This clonotype was seen ten or more times. This chain uses TRBV6-5 with TRBJ2-7, with TRBD2 matching over 8 bases. Losses at the gene ends were 0 bases for V and 3 bases for J; bases not matched to a gene: 10. The CDR3 totals 17 residues. From germline, CDR1 is MNHEY and CDR2 SVGAGI. CDR3 sequence reads: CASSYSSVGTRNYEQYF. DNA for the CDR3: TGTGCCAGCAGTTACTCTAGTGTCGGGACTAGAAACTACGAGCAGTACTTC.

This clonotype was counted many times. J is TRBJ1-5 and V is TRBV20-1; 9 bases are shared with TRBD1. The germline CDR1 and CDR2 sequences are DFQATT and SNEGSKA (reference sequence). The CDR3 runs to 13 residues. Trimming took 5 bases from V and 4 from J; bases not matched to a gene: 3. The CDR3 DNA reads TGCAGTGCTGAGGGACAGGGTAATCAGCCCCAGCATTTT. Translated: CSAEGQGNQPQHF.

There are many counts of this clonotype. The chain carries TRBV7-2 and TRBJ1-1; 7 bases line up with TRBD1. Germline CDR1 reads SGHTA; CDR2 reads FQGNSA. J lost 4 bases, V lost 1 base, and 6 bases had no gene match. CDR3 length: 15 amino acids. CDR3 in DNA: TGTGCCAGCAGCTTAGGTAGCAGGGGGAGCACTGAAGCTTTCTTT. Its protein is CASSLGSRGSTEAFF.

The rearrangement uses TRBV14 and TRBJ2-5; a weak D match, TRBD1 (5 bases). V lost 0 bases to trimming and J lost 2 bases, with 16 bases between them. The germline gives CDR1 SGHDN, CDR2 FVKESK. The CDR3 sequence is 17 residues long. The DNA of the CDR3 is TGTGCCAGCAGCCAAGACAATAAGGGGAATTGGCAAGAGACCCAGTACTTC. This translates into CASSQDNKGNWQETQYF.

This clonotype occurred many times. The chain joins TRBV28 to TRBJ2-7; D may be TRBD2 (5 bases). Per the germline V gene, CDR1 is MDHEN and CDR2 is SYDVKM. The CDR3 loop spans 14 amino acids. The germline V and J ends were trimmed by 3 bases and 4 bases, with 13 bases remaining between them. The CDR3 bases are TGTGCCAGCAGTTTCGCCCGGACTCCTTACGAGCAGTACTTC. Protein sequence: CASSFARTPYEQYF.

V and J are TRBV6-5 and TRBJ2-7; D is possibly TRBD1 or TRBD2 (5 bases each). The V gene's germline CDR1 is MNHEY and CDR2 SVGAGI. V lost 2 bases, J lost 5 bases, and 13 bases lay in between. This CDR3 has 14 amino acids. Here the CDR3 reads CASSYPGASNEQYF. CDR3 in DNA: TGTGCCAGCAGTTACCCCGGGGCTAGCAACGAGCAGTACTTC.

CDR3 in amino acids: CASSLGQGGRMRNQPQHF. CDR3 nucleotides: TGTGCCAGCAGTTTGGGACAGGGGGGACGGATGCGCAATCAGCCCCAGCATTTT. This rearrangement joins TRBV28 to TRBJ1-5, with 11 bases aligning to TRBD1. CDR1 and CDR2 (germline): MDHEN, SYDVKM. V shed 3 bases and J 2 bases; nucleotides not matched to a gene: 9. The length of the CDR3 is 18 residues.

At least ten counts were recorded for this clonotype. The rearrangement links TRBV19 to TRBJ1-2; weak D call: TRBD1 (5 bases). The germline CDR1 and CDR2 sequences are LNHDA and SQIVND (reference sequence). V was cut by 5 bases and J by 4 bases, with 11 bases left in between. The CDR3 covers 13 residues. Here the CDR3 reads CASSPDRSYGYTF. Here the CDR3 DNA reads TGTGCCAGTAGTCCTGACAGATCCTATGGCTACACCTTC.